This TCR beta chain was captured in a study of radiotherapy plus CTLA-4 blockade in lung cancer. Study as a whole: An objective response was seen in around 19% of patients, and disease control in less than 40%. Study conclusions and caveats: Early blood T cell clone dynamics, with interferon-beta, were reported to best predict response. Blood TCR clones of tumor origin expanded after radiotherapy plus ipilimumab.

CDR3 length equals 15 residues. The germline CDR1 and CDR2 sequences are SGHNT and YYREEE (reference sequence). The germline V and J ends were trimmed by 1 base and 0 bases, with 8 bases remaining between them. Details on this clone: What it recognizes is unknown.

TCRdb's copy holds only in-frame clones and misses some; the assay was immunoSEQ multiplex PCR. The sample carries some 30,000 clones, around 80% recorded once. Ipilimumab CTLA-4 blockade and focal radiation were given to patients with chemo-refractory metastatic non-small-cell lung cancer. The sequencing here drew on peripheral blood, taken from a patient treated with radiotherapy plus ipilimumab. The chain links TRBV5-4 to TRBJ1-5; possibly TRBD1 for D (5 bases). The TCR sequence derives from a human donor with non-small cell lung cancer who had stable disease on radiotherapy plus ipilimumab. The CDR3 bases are TGTGCCAGCAGCTTGAGCAGGGATAGCAATCAGCCCCAGCATTTT. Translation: CASSLSRDSNQPQHF.